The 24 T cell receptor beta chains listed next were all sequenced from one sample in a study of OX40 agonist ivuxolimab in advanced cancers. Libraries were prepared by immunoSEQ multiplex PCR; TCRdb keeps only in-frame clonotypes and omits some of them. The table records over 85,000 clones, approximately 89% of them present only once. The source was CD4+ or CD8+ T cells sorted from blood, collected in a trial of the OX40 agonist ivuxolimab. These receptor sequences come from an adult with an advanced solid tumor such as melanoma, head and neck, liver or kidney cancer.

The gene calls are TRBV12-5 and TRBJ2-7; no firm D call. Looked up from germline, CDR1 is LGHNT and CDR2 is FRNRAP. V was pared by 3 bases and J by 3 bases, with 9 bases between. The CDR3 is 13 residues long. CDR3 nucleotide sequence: TGTGCTAGTGGTTTTCCGGGCGGCTACGAGCAGTACTTC. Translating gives CASGFPGGYEQYF.

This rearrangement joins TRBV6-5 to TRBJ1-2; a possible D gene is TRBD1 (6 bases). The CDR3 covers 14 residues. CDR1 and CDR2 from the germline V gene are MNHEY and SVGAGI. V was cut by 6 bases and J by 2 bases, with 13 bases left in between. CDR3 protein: CASRRFDRNYGYTF. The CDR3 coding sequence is TGTGCCAGCAGAAGATTCGACAGGAACTATGGCTACACCTTC.

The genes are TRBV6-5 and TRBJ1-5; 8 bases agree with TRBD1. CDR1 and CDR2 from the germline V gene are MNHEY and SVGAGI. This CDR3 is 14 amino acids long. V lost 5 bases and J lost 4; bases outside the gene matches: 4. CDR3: CASSAGGRNQPQHF. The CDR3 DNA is TGTGCCAGCAGTGCAGGGGGCCGTAATCAGCCCCAGCATTTT.

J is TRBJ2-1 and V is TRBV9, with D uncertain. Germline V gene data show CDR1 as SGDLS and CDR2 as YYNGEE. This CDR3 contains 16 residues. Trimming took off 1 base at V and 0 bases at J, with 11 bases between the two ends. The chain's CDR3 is CASSVSSILSYNEQFF. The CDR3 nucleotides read TGTGCCAGCAGCGTATCGAGCATTCTCTCCTACAATGAGCAGTTCTTC.

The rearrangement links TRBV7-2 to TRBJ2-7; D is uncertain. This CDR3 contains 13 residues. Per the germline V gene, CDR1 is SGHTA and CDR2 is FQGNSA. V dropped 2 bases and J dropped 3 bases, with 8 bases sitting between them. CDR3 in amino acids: CASSLQESYEQYF. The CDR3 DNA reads TGTGCCAGCAGCTTACAGGAGAGCTACGAGCAGTACTTC.

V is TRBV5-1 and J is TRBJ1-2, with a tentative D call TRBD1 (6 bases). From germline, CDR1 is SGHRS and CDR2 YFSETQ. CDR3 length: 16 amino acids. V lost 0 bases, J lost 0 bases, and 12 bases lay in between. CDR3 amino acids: CASSLAGARANYGYTF. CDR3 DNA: TGCGCCAGCAGCTTGGCGGGGGCGAGAGCTAACTATGGCTACACCTTC.

The CDR3 region is CASFPGQGMNTEAFF. CDR3 sequence (DNA): TGTGCCAGCTTTCCGGGACAGGGCATGAACACTGAAGCTTTCTTT. The chain has TRBV21-1 and TRBJ1-1; the table's D gene call, TRBD1, was not cross checked with the DNA. TRBV21-1 is reported as a pseudogene. This CDR3 is 15 amino acids long.

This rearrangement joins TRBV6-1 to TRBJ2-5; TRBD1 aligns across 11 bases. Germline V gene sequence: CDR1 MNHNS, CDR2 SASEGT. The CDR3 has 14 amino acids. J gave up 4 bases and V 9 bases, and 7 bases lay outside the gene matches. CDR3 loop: CASARTGGPETQYF. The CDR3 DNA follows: TGTGCCAGTGCCCGGACAGGGGGCCCAGAGACCCAGTACTTC.

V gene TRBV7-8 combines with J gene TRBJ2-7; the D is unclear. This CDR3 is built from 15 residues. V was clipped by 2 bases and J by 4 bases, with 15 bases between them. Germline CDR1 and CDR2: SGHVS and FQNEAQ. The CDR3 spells CASSLNRFGVYEQYF. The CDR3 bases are TGTGCCAGCAGCTTAAATCGTTTTGGGGTTTACGAGCAGTACTTC. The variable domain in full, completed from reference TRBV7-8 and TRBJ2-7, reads GAGVSQSPRYKVAKRGQDVALRCDPISGHVSLFWYQQALGQGPEFLTYFQNEAQLDKSGLPSDRFFAERPEGSVSTLKIQRTQQEDSAVYLCASSLNRFGVYEQYFGPGTRLTVT.

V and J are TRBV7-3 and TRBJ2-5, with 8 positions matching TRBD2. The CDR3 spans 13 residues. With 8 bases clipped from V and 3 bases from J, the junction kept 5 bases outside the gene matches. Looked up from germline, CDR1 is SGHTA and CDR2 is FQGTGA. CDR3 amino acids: CASGDGREETQYF. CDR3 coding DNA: TGTGCCAGCGGGGACGGGAGGGAAGAGACCCAGTACTTC.

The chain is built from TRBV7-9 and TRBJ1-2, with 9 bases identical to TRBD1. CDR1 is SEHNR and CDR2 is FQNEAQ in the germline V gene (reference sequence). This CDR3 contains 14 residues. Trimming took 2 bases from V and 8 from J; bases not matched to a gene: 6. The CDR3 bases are TGTGCCAGCAGCTTAACAGGGGGCGTAGGGGGCTACACCTTC. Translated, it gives CASSLTGGVGGYTF.

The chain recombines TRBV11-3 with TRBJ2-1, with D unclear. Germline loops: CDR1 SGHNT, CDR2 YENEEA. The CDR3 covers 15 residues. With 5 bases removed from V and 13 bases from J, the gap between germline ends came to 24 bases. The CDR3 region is CASSPAPSLGLPQFF. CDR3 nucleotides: TGTGCCAGCAGCCCCGCACCTAGTCTGGGCCTACCCCAGTTCTTC.

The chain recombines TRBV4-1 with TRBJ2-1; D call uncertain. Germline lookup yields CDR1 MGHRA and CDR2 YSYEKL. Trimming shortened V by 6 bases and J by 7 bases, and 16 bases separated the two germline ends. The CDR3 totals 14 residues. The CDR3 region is CASRPLREANEQFF. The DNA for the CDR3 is TGCGCCAGCAGACCCCTAAGAGAGGCAAATGAGCAGTTCTTC.

The CDR3, as DNA: TGTGCCAGCAGCTTTACAGGGGACGGCGAGCAGTACTTC. Its protein product is CASSFTGDGEQYF. This chain joins TRBV7-9 and TRBJ2-7, with 7 positions matching TRBD1. This CDR3 is built from 13 residues. Trimming at V came to 3 bases and at J to 6 bases, leaving 5 bases not matched to a gene. Germline CDR1 reads SEHNR; CDR2 reads FQNEAQ (reference sequence).

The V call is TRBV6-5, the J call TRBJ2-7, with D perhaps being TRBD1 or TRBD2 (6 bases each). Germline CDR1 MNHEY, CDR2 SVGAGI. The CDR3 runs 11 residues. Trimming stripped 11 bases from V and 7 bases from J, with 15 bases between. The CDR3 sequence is CAWARRGEQYF. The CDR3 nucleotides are TGTGCCTGGGCCCGGAGGGGGGAGCAGTACTTC.

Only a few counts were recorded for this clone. The CDR3 DNA follows: TGTGCCAGTAGTATAGTACCAGGGGGCCCTCAGCCCCAGCATTTT. It encodes CASSIVPGGPQPQHF. V is TRBV19 and J is TRBJ1-5, with 8 positions matching TRBD1. V lost 1 base to trimming and J lost 6 bases; unmatched junction nucleotides: 5. Germline V gene lookup returns CDR1 LNHDA and CDR2 SQIVND (reference sequence). CDR3 length equals 15 residues.

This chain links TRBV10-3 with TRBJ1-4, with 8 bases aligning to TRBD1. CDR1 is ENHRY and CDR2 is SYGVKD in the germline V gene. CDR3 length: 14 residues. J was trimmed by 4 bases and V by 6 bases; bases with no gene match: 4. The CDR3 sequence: CAISQGQDNEKLFF. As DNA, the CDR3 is TGTGCCATCAGCCAGGGACAGGATAATGAAAAACTGTTTTTT.

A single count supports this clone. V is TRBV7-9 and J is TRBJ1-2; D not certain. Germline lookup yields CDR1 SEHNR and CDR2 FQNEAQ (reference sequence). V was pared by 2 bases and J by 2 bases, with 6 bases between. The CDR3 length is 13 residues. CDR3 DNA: TGTGCCAGCAGCTTAACGGAGAACTATGGCTACACCTTC. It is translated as CASSLTENYGYTF.

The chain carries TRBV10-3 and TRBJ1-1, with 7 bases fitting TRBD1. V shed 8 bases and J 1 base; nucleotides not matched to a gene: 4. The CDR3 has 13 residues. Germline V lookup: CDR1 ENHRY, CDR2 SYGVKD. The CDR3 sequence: CAIGRQGNTEAFF. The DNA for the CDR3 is TGTGCCATCGGACGACAGGGGAACACTGAAGCTTTCTTT.

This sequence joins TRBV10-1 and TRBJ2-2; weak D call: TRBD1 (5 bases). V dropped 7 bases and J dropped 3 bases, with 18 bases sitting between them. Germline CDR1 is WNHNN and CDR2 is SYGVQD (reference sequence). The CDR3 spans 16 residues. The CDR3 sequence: CASKSLNPTDTGELFF. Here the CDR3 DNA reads TGCGCCAGCAAATCTCTAAATCCGACAGACACCGGGGAGCTGTTTTTT.

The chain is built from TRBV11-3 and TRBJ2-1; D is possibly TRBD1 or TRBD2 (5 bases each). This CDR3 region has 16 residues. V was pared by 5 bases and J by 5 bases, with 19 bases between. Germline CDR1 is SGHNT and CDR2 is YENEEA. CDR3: CASSAGLGRTDNEQFF. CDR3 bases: TGTGCCAGCAGCGCAGGGTTGGGACGAACCGACAATGAGCAGTTCTTC. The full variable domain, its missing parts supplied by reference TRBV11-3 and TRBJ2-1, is EAGVVQSPRYKIIEKKQPVAFWCNPISGHNTLYWYLQNLGQGPELLIRYENEEAVDDSQLPKDRFSAERLKGVDSTLKIQPAELGDSAVYLCASSAGLGRTDNEQFFGPGTRLTVL.

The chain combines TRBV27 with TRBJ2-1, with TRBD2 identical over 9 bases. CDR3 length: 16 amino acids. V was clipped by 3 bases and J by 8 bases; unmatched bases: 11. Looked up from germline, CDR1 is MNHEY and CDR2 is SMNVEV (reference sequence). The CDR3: CASSLIGTSILDEQFF. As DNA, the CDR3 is TGTGCCAGCAGTTTGATCGGGACTAGCATCTTGGATGAGCAGTTCTTC.

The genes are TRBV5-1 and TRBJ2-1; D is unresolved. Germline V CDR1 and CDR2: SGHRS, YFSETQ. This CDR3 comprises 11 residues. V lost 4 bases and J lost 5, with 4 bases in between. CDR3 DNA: TGCGCCAGCAGCGGCAACAATGAGCAGTTCTTC. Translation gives CASSGNNEQFF.

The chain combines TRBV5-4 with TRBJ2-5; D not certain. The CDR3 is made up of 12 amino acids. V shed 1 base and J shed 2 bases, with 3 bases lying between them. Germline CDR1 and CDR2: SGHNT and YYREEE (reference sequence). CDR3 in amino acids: CASSLNQETQYF. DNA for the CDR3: TGTGCCAGCAGCTTGAATCAAGAGACCCAGTACTTC.